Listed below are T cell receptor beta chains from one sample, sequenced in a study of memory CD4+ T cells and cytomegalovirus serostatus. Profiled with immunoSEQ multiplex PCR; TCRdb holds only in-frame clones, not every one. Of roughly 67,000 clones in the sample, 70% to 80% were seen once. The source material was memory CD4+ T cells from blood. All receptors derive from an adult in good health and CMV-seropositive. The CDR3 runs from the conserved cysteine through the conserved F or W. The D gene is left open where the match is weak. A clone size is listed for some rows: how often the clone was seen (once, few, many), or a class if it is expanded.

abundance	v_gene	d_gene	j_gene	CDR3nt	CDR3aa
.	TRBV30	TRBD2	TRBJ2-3	TGTGCCTGGAGTGTAATAGCGGGGCGCACAGATACGCAGTATTTT	CAWSVIAGRTDTQYF
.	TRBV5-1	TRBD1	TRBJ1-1	TGCGCCAGCAGCTTGGGGATCTTACAGGGGCTGAACACTGAAGCTTTCTTT	CASSLGILQGLNTEAFF
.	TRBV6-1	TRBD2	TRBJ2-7	TGTGCCACCTCCCCCCGTACCAGCGGGGATTACGAGCAGTACTTC	CATSPRTSGDYEQYF
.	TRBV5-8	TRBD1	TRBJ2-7	TGTGCCAGCAGCGATTGGGGTGGGACAGGACTACCGATCTACGAGCAGTACTTC	CASSDWGGTGLPIYEQYF
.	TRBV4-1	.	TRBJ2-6	TGCGCCAGCAGCCAACAGGGAGTCTCTGGGGCCAACGTCCTGACTTTC	CASSQQGVSGANVLTF
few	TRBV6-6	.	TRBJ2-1	TGTGCCAGCAGTGGGCGGGATGAGCAGTTCTTC	CASSGRDEQFF
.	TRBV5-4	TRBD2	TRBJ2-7	TGTGCCAGCAGCTTGTTTATTAGCGGGGGGTCCTACGAGCAGTACTTC	CASSLFISGGSYEQYF
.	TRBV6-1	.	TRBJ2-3	TGTGCCAGCAGTGAACTCGTCCGGGGGATCAAAGCGGGAGATACGCAGTATTTT	CASSELVRGIKAGDTQYF
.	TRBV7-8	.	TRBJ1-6	TGTGCCAGCAGCTCCCGCCGTGAAGCTTATAATTCACCCCTCCACTTT	CASSSRREAYNSPLHF
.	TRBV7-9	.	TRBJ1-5	TGTGCCAGCAGCTTAGATGGCCCACAGCCCCAGCATTTT	CASSLDGPQPQHF
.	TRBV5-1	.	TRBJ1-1	TGCGCCAGCAATAAACGGGGGAACACTGAAGCTTTCTTT	CASNKRGNTEAFF
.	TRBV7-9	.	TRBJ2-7	TGTGCCAGCAGCGGACCCGAGGTAGTGAATTACGAGCAGTACTTC	CASSGPEVVNYEQYF
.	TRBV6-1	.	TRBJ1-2	TGTGCCAGCAGTGGGTCACGGGCTAACTATGGCTACACCTTC	CASSGSRANYGYTF
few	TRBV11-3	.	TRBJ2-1	TGTGCCAGCAGTCAAAACGGGGGAAGGCAGTTCTTC	CASSQNGGRQFF
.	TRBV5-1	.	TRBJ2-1	TGCGCCAGCAGCTTGGAATTGGGTGCCTACAATGAGCAGTTCTTC	CASSLELGAYNEQFF
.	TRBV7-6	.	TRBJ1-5	TGTGCCAGCAGCAAAGAGGGCAATCAGCCCCAGCATTTT	CASSKEGNQPQHF
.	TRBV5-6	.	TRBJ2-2	TGTGCCAGCAGCCCGAAGTTTGCCGTACGGGACACCGGGGAGCTGTTTTTT	CASSPKFAVRDTGELFF
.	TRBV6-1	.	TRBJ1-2	TGTGCCAGCACAACAGAAGTGGGAAGGGGCTACACCTTC	CASTTEVGRGYTF
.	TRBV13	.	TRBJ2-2	TGTGCCAGCAGCACCCGACAGGTGAACACCGGGGAGCTGTTTTTT	CASSTRQVNTGELFF
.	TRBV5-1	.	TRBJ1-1	TGCGCCAGCAGCTCCAGGACCCCTCGGGCCACTGAAGCTTTCTTT	CASSSRTPRATEAFF
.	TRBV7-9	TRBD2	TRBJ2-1	TGTGCCAGCAGCTGGAGCGGGAGGGCCTACAATGAGCAGTTCTTC	CASSWSGRAYNEQFF
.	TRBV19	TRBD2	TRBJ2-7	TGTGCCAGTAGTCAAGGGAGGGGCTACGAGCAGTACTTC	CASSQGRGYEQYF
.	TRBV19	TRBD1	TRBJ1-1	TGTGCCAGTAGTAGTATCGCAGGGGGGAGCACTGAAGCTTTCTTT	CASSSIAGGSTEAFF
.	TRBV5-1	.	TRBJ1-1	TGCGCCAGCAGCTCGAGTACCGCGAACACTGAAGCTTTCTTT	CASSSSTANTEAFF
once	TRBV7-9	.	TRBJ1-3	TGTGCCAGCAGCTTCAGGGACGGCTACTCTGGAAACACCATATATTTT	CASSFRDGYSGNTIYF
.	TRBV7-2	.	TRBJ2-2	TGTGCCAGCAGCTTAGCTGCGGGTTCGAACACCGGGGAGCTGTTTTTT	CASSLAAGSNTGELFF
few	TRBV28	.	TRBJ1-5	TGTGCCAGCGGACGTAGCAATCAGCCCCAGCATTTT	CASGRSNQPQHF
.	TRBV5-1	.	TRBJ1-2	TGCGCCAGCAGCTTGAGTTCGTATGGCTACACCTTC	CASSLSSYGYTF
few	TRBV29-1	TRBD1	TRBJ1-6	TGCAGCGTTACTAAGGACAGGTATTCACCCCTCCACTTT	CSVTKDRYSPLHF
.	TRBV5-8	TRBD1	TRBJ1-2	TGTGCCAGCAGCTTGGTGGGGGACAGGGGAGTCTATGGCTACACCTTC	CASSLVGDRGVYGYTF
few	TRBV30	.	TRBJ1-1	TGTGCCTGGAGTAGGGCAAGCACTGAAGCTTTCTTT	CAWSRASTEAFF
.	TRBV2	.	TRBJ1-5	TGTGCCAGCAGTCCCTACTCCCAGATCAGGGGCTTCCATCAGCCCCAGCATTTT	CASSPYSQIRGFHQPQHF
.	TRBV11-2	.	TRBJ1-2	TGTGCCAGCAGGGAGGGGGGAAGTAGCTATGGCTACACCTTC	CASREGGSSYGYTF
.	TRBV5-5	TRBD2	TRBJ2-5	TGTGCCAGCAGGCCTGGACTAGCAGGAGAGACCCAGTACTTC	CASRPGLAGETQYF
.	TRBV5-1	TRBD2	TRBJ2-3	TGCGCCAGCAGCTTGGCCGGCGGGAGTATAGTCACAGATACGCAGTATTTT	CASSLAGGSIVTDTQYF
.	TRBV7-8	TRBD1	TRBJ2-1	TGTGCCAGCAGCCTACGCACGGGACAGGGGGACAATGAGCAGTTCTTC	CASSLRTGQGDNEQFF
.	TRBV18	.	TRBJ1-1	TGTGCCAGCTCACCAGAAGGGGGAGCTGAAGCTTTCTTT	CASSPEGGAEAFF
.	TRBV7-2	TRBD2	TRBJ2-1	TGTGCCAGCAGCTGGGGACTAGCGGGAAGCAATGAGCAGTTCTTC	CASSWGLAGSNEQFF
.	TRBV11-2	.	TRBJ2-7	TGTGCCAGCAGCTTAGGCCCGAAGTACGAGCAGTACTTC	CASSLGPKYEQYF
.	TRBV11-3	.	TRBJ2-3	TGTGCCAGCAGCTTAGGGGGGCTCAGCACAGATACGCAGTATTTT	CASSLGGLSTDTQYF